The rows below give T cell receptor beta chains drawn from one sample of a study of cytomegalovirus exposure and HLA in healthy donors. Libraries were prepared by immunoSEQ multiplex PCR; TCRdb keeps only in-frame clonotypes and omits some of them. This sample has about 83,000 clones, with 80% to 90% found just once. Material: PBMCs. These receptors all come from a woman under 40 in good health and CMV-seronegative. Each CDR3 is given without its conserved first and last residue.

j_call v_call cdr3_aa
TRBJ2-7 TRBV23-1 ASSQIGQGTLREQY
TRBJ1-4 TRBV19 ASNSQGSLSTNEKLF
TRBJ1-3 TRBV28 ASTSTGSGNTIY
TRBJ1-2 TRBV9 ASSPPRGAGLNYGYT
TRBJ2-7 TRBV5-1 ASRETGVNYEQY
TRBJ1-1 TRBV9 ASSQNRGGTEAF
TRBJ2-1 TRBV28 ASTSGRGVYNEQF
TRBJ2-7 TRBV29-1 SVEEQEAGSPYEQY
TRBJ2-5 TRBV7-9 ASSLGDRDQETQY
TRBJ2-1 TRBV7-2 ASSLAAGGINEQF
TRBJ2-5 TRBV4-1 ASSQADRLYSRETQY
TRBJ1-5 TRBV7-9 ASSQAPGGPQH
TRBJ2-3 TRBV5-1 ASSLAGSTDTQY
TRBJ2-7 TRBV28 ASSFPLIRSSYEQY
TRBJ1-1 TRBV5-1 ASSSAGWDTEAF
TRBJ1-6 TRBV11-2 ASSLVWDRGKALH
TRBJ2-1 TRBV28 ASSLARPTSGRTSAYNEQF
TRBJ1-6 TRBV5-4 ASSFLGTENSPLH
TRBJ2-1 TRBV7-2 ASTLGRPGNEQF
TRBJ2-5 TRBV5-1 ASSLGGLARETQY
TRBJ2-1 TRBV30 AWSESGSSYNEQF
TRBJ2-1 TRBV18 ASSATSGSMNEQF
TRBJ2-3 TRBV5-4 ASSLGGRRSTDTQY
TRBJ2-3 TRBV9 ASSWTGQGSDTQY
TRBJ2-7 TRBV2 ASSDGSGSVEQY
TRBJ1-5 TRBV6-1 ASSEVLSHRGNQPQH
TRBJ2-7 TRBV7-9 ASSRTGGVSYEQY
TRBJ2-4 TRBV9 ASSLTGEGTKNIQY
TRBJ2-7 TRBV6-5 ASSYAQGTTYEQY
TRBJ2-3 TRBV5-4 ASSIRTSGTDTQY
TRBJ2-3 TRBV21-1 ASTNTHREGRDTQY
TRBJ1-1 TRBV6-1 ASSGRDEAF
TRBJ1-3 TRBV29-1 SVEFTLSGNTIY
TRBJ2-3 TRBV6-6 ASSYTQKQGDTQY
TRBJ2-5 TRBV1 TSSWESETQY
TRBJ2-7 TRBV28 AGSLGGSYEQY
TRBJ1-3 TRBV9 ASSSTNPGNTIY
TRBJ2-7 TRBV5-3 ARSKRDRRSPYLCSSSYEQY
TRBJ2-1 TRBV7-2 ASSLGRMNQGQEQF
TRBJ1-6 TRBV7-9 ASSLGQGGQGPNSPLH
TRBJ2-3 TRBV6-5 ASSSSSGHTDTQY
TRBJ1-4 TRBV28 ASSPRPGGLEKLF
TRBJ2-1 TRBV6-4 ASSELAGGSDEQF
TRBJ1-2 TRBV18 ASSPTATTTNYGYT
TRBJ2-2 TRBV11-2 ASSLALNTGELF
TRBJ2-3 TRBV7-9 ASSLKGAPTDTQY
TRBJ1-2 TRBV29-1 SVERIVDRALGGYT
TRBJ1-2 TRBV7-9 ASSLGTAGAGYT
TRBJ2-7 TRBV28 ASSSSGSLS
TRBJ2-5 TRBV9 ASSVLAGGMETQY
TRBJ2-2 TRBV11-1 ASSLSRRGNILGTGELF
TRBJ1-1 TRBV29-1 SVGLGNTEAF
TRBJ2-5 TRBV6-5 ASTLGLAGAETQY